This T cell receptor (beta chain) comes out of a study of blood T cell repertoires in COVID-19. Across the study: Spain, Italy and the United States supplied samples that represented acute and convalescent COVID-19.

V was pared by 7 bases and J by 0 bases, with 12 bases of the junction left unmatched. CDR3 size: 16 residues. CDR1 is SQVTM, CDR2 ANQGSEA, per germline. This clone has just one count. Original handling: Reference gene primer amplification gave estimated nucleated cell counts. Only in-frame clones appear in the TCRdb table, and some are missing; sequencing was by immunoSEQ multiplex PCR. V and J calls and clone size are those listed in that table; D and trimming were worked out from the DNA. Among about 290,000 clones, approximately 91% were seen once, and the ten largest hold about 1.7%. The receptor's source is a woman aged 40 to 50 who had recovered from COVID-19. Input material: PBMCs or T cells enriched from blood (not recorded which). This sequence joins TRBV29-1 and TRBJ2-7; 10 bases are a match to TRBD1. CDR3 residues: CSAGGTGASSSYEQYF. The CDR3 region has the DNA TGCAGCGCGGGCGGGACAGGGGCGTCTAGCTCCTACGAGCAGTACTTC.